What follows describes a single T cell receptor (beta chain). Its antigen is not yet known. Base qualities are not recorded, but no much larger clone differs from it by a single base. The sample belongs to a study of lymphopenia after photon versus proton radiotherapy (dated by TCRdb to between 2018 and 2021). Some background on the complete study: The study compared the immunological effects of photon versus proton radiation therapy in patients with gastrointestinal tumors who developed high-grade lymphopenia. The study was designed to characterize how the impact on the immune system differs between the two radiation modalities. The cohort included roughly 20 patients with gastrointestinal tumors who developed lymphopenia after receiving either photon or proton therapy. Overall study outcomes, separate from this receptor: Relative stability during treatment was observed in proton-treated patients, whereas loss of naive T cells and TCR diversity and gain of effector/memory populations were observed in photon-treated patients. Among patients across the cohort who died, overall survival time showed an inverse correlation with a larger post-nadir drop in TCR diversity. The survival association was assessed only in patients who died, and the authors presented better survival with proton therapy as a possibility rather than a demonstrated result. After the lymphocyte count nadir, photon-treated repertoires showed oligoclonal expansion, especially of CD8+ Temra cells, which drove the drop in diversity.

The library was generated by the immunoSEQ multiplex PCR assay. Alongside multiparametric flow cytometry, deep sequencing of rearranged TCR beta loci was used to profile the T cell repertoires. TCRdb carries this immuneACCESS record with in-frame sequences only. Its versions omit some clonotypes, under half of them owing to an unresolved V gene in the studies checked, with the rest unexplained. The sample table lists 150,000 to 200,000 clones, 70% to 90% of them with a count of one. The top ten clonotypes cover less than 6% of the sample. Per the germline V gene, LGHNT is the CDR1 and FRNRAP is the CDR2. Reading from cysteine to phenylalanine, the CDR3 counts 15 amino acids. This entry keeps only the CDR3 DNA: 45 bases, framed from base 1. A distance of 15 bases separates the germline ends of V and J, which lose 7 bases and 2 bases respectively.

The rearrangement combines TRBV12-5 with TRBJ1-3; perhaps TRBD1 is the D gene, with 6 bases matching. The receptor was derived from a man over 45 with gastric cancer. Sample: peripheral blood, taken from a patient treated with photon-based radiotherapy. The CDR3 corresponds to CASALGGGTGNTIYF. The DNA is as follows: TGTGCTAGTGCCTTGGGAGGGGGGACTGGAAACACCATATATTTT.